A selection of T cell receptor beta chains follows, all from one sample in a study of T-cell reconstitution after alpha-beta-depleted transplantation in children. TCRdb recomputed calls from the PCR reads with MiXCR, one row per CDR3 protein. Here the sample spans around 45,000 distinct CDR3 sequences, 40% to 65% being singletons. The starting material was peripheral blood, obtained before TCRalphabeta/CD19-depleted stem cell transplant. The receptors originated from a boy in the first two years of life with SCID, due to receive a stem cell transplant. The CDR3 runs from the conserved cysteine through the conserved F or W. The D gene is left open where the match is weak. A row's size may be missing; if present it is once, few, many or a size class.

TRBV5-1,TRBJ2-2,NA,NA,TGCGCCAGCAGCCTCCGCGGGGAGCTGTTTTTT,CASSLRGELFF
TRBV7-6,TRBJ1-1,few,NA,TGTGCCAGCAGCTTAGGACAGGCGAACACTGAAGCTTTCTTT,CASSLGQANTEAFF
TRBV7-9,TRBJ2-2,NA,NA,TGTGCCAGCAGTACGCCGGGAGCGAACACCGGGGAGCTGTTTTTT,CASSTPGANTGELFF
TRBV5-1,TRBJ2-1,NA,NA,TGCGCCAGCAGCTTTTCAGGGGCAAGGGGATACAATGAGCAGTTCTTC,CASSFSGARGYNEQFF
TRBV18,TRBJ1-1,NA,TRBD1,TGTGCCAGCTCACCCCCAGGACAGGGGAACACTGAAGCTTTCTTT,CASSPPGQGNTEAFF
TRBV4-2,TRBJ2-3,NA,NA,TGTGCCAGCAGCCAAGGGATGAGGGGGGCAGATACGCAGTATTTT,CASSQGMRGADTQYF
TRBV20-1,TRBJ1-2,NA,TRBD1,TGCAGTGCTAGAGATGGAACAGGGGCGGTTGGCTACACCTTC,CSARDGTGAVGYTF
TRBV4-2,TRBJ2-6,once,TRBD2,TGTGCCAGCAGCCAAGAACGGGGGGGCGGGGCCAACGTCCTGACTTTC,CASSQERGGGANVLTF
TRBV27,TRBJ2-1,NA,TRBD1,TGTGCCAGCGGCTGGGGCAGGGGGAATGAGCAGTTCTTC,CASGWGRGNEQFF
TRBV20-1,TRBJ2-7,NA,NA,TGCAGTGCTAGGGCTTTCGATGGTAACTCCTACGAACAGTACTTC,CSARAFDGNSYEQYF
TRBV4-2,TRBJ2-1,few,TRBD1,TGTGCCAGCAGCCTAAATACCGGGACAGGGATCAATGAGCAGTTCTTC,CASSLNTGTGINEQFF
TRBV5-1,TRBJ2-5,once,NA,TGCGCCAGCAGCTTGGAGGGGGGACCGTTCGGAGGGACCCAGTACTTC,CASSLEGGPFGGTQYF
TRBV7-2,TRBJ1-4,NA,TRBD1,TGTGCCAGCAGCTCGGGACAGCCTAATGAAAAACTGTTTTTT,CASSSGQPNEKLFF
TRBV7-9,TRBJ2-4,NA,NA,TGTGCCAGTTGGGTGAGGGAGGACATTCAGTACTTC,CASWVREDIQYF
TRBV20-1,TRBJ2-7,few,NA,TGCAGTGCTAGAGATGATGAAGGGATCTACGAGCAGTACTTC,CSARDDEGIYEQYF
TRBV7-2,TRBJ1-2,NA,TRBD1,TGTGCCAGCAGCTTAGGTGGGACAGGGGGCGCGATGGACTACACCTTC,CASSLGGTGGAMDYTF